These T cell receptor beta chains were read from a single sample in a study of PD-1 blockade in classical Hodgkin lymphoma. Libraries were prepared by immunoSEQ multiplex PCR; TCRdb keeps only in-frame clonotypes and omits some of them. The sample holds nearly 25,000 clones, more than 75% seen once. The sample in question was peripheral blood mononuclear cells (PBMCs), obtained at baseline. The source of these receptors is a human donor with classical Hodgkin lymphoma. Each CDR3 is given with its conserved first and last residue. Each record gives: D gene, J gene, V gene, CDR3 DNA, CDR3 protein. A D gene is named only where the DNA matches it firmly.

NA,TRBJ1-2,TRBV6-5,TGTGCCAGCAGTTACTCAGGAGGGGTAGGCTACACCTTC,CASSYSGGVGYTF
TRBD1,TRBJ1-1,TRBV4-3,TGCGCCAGCAGCCAAGAGGACAGGGGAGGCTCTGAAGCTTTCTTT,CASSQEDRGGSEAFF
NA,TRBJ2-3,TRBV13,TGTGCCAGCAGCTTAGAAGCCACAGATACGCAGTATTTT,CASSLEATDTQYF
TRBD1,TRBJ2-2,TRBV6-5,TGTGCCAGCAGGGGGACAGGGCTGGTGGCCGGGGAGCTGTTTTTT,CASRGTGLVAGELFF
TRBD1,TRBJ1-2,TRBV30,TGTGCCTGGAGTAGGGACAGGACTAACTATGGCTACACCTTC,CAWSRDRTNYGYTF
TRBD1,TRBJ1-6,TRBV5-6,TGTGCCAGCAGCTTGTTAGGGACAGGCATTTCACCCCTCCACTTT,CASSLLGTGISPLHF
NA,TRBJ1-6,TRBV6-5,TGTGCCAGCAGTTGGTTTTCCTATAATTCACCCCTCCACTTT,CASSWFSYNSPLHF
NA,TRBJ2-5,TRBV5-1,TGCGCCAGCAGCTTGTACCAAGAGACCCAGTACTTC,CASSLYQETQYF
NA,TRBJ1-6,TRBV7-9,TGTGCCAGCAGCTTAGTGGGGGGGACCAATTATAATTCACCCCTCCACTTT,CASSLVGGTNYNSPLHF
NA,TRBJ2-2,TRBV11-3,TGTGCCAGCAGCTTCCGGGACTGGGACGGGGAGCTGTTTTTT,CASSFRDWDGELFF
NA,TRBJ2-1,TRBV7-3,TGTGCCAGCAGCCCCGGTTCTGAGCAGTTCTTC,CASSPGSEQFF
NA,TRBJ2-5,TRBV11-1,TGTGCCAGCAGCTTAGCCTTCGGTGGGAAGACCCAGTACTTC,CASSLAFGGKTQYF
TRBD2,TRBJ2-7,TRBV28,TGTGCCAGCAATTACGGACTAGCGGGGACCCTACGTGAGCAGTACTTC,CASNYGLAGTLREQYF
NA,TRBJ2-1,TRBV6-5,TGTGCCAGCAGTTACTCGTGGGGGTCCGAGCAGTTCTTC,CASSYSWGSEQFF
NA,TRBJ1-6,TRBV5-1,TGCGCCAGCAGCTTGGCCGTTTGGGGTTTGAACTCACCCCTCCACTTT,CASSLAVWGLNSPLHF
TRBD1,TRBJ1-5,TRBV7-8,TGTGCCAGCAGCTTCGACAGGGGATTTACGCCCCAGCATTTT,CASSFDRGFTPQHF
TRBD1,TRBJ1-4,TRBV7-9,TGTGCCAGCAGCTCCACCGGGACAGAGGACCGTGCAACTAATGAAAAACTGTTTTTT,CASSSTGTEDRATNEKLFF
NA,TRBJ2-3,TRBV7-2,TGTGCCAGCACCCCCTCCTTAGAGTCGGAGGATACGCAGTATTTT,CASTPSLESEDTQYF
NA,TRBJ2-1,TRBV15,TGTGCCACCAGCAGAGAGGTCGGCAGGGGCTACAATGAGCAGTTCTTC,CATSREVGRGYNEQFF
NA,TRBJ1-3,TRBV28,TGTGCCAGCAATTATAGAGCTGGAAACACCATATATTTT,CASNYRAGNTIYF